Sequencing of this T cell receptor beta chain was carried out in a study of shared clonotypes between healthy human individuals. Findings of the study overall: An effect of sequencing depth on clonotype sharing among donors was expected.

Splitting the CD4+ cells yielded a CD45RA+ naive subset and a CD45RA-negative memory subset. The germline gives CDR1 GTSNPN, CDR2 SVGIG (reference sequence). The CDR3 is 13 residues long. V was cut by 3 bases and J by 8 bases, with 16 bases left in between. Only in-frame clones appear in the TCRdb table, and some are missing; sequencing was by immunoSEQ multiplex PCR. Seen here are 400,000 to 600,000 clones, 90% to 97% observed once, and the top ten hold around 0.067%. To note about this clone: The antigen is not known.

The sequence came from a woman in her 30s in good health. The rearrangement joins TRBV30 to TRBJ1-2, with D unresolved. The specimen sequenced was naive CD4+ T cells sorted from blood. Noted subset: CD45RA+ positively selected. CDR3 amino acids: CAWRRQTSGGYTF. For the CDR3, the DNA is TGTGCCTGGAGAAGGCAGACCTCCGGAGGCTACACCTTC.